The 9 T cell receptor beta chains below were found in one sample sequenced in a study of blood T cell repertoires in COVID-19 (dated by TCRdb to 2020 to 2022). The library was built by means of the immunoSEQ multiplex PCR assay. TCRdb provides this immuneACCESS table in a form limited to in-frame rearrangements. Some clones are lacking; in checked studies, under half of them reflect an unresolved V gene, and why the rest are absent is not known. This sample comprises 250,000 or so clones, roughly nine tenths of them detected only once. Approximately 4.6% of the sample is taken by the ten largest. The specimen was peripheral blood. These receptors all stem from a woman in her thirties or forties who had recovered from COVID-19.

The chain employs TRBV5-1 and TRBJ1-3, with TRBD1 matching 8 bases. The length of the CDR3 is 15 residues. Germline CDR1 is SGHRS and CDR2 is YFSETQ. Trimming at V came to 4 bases and at J to 2 bases, leaving 5 bases not matched to a gene. CDR3 amino acids: CASSPQGATGNTIYF. The CDR3 bases are TGCGCCAGCAGCCCGCAGGGGGCGACTGGAAACACCATATATTTT.

V usage is TRBV30 and J usage is TRBJ1-1; D may be TRBD1 (5 bases). The germline V gene encodes CDR1 GTSNPN and CDR2 SVGIG (reference sequence). The V end lost 1 base, the J end lost 1 base, and 7 bases lay between the germline ends. There are 13 residues in the CDR3. The CDR3 loop is CAWSGQTNTEAFF. CDR3 coding DNA: TGTGCCTGGAGTGGACAGACGAACACTGAAGCTTTCTTT.

J is TRBJ2-3 and V is TRBV29-1, with D perhaps matching TRBD2 (6 bases). This CDR3 is built from 13 residues. The V end was cut by 5 bases, the J end by 2 bases, with 11 bases between. CDR1 and CDR2 from the germline V gene are SQVTM and ANQGSEA. The CDR3 is CSVKAGITDTQYF. In DNA, the CDR3 is TGCAGCGTTAAAGCGGGTATCACAGATACGCAGTATTTT.

V gene TRBV3-1 (or the pseudogene TRBV3-2) combines with J gene TRBJ1-4; D may be TRBD1 (6 bases). Per the germline V gene, CDR1 is LGHDT and CDR2 is YNNKEL (reference sequence). V lost 0 bases and J lost 8, with 13 bases in between. The CDR3 is 15 residues long. The CDR3 DNA is TGTGCCAGCAGCCAAGATCCGCAGGGGAGAGAAAAACTGTTTTTT. It is translated as CASSQDPQGREKLFF.

This rearrangement joins TRBV5-5 to TRBJ1-1; D is uncertain. This CDR3 spans 12 amino acids. Germline V gene lookup returns CDR1 SGHKS and CDR2 YYEKEE (reference sequence). V was cut by 4 bases and J by 5 bases, with 9 bases left in between. The CDR3 is CASSPPGTEAFF. In DNA, the CDR3 is TGTGCCAGCAGCCCTCCCGGGACTGAAGCTTTCTTT.

The V and J genes are TRBV7-2 and TRBJ2-3; TRBD2 is a possible D gene (5 bases). The V and J ends lost 5 bases and 5 bases respectively, with 14 bases between them. Germline V lookup: CDR1 SGHTA, CDR2 FQGNSA. CDR3 length: 14 amino acids. DNA for the CDR3: TGTGCCAGCAGCCCAGGAGGCAGTGAAGATACGCAGTATTTT. This codes for CASSPGGSEDTQYF.

The gene calls are TRBV5-6 and TRBJ2-5; 7 nucleotides align to TRBD1. Trimming at V came to 4 bases and at J to 3 bases, leaving 15 bases not matched to a gene. Germline V gives CDR1 SGHDT, CDR2 YYEEEE. The CDR3 totals 17 residues. The CDR3 spells CASSTGQAFILKETQYF. DNA of the CDR3: TGTGCCAGCAGCACCGGACAGGCCTTCATTCTTAAAGAGACCCAGTACTTC.

The chain combines TRBV29-1 with TRBJ2-1, with 7 bases identical to TRBD2. The CDR3 is made up of 16 amino acids. After removal of 8 bases from V and 6 bases from J, the junction contained 19 bases not matched to a gene. Germline CDR1 SQVTM, CDR2 ANQGSEA. The CDR3 region is CSFYFPGQPGGNEQFF. The CDR3 DNA reads TGCAGCTTCTACTTCCCCGGACAACCGGGGGGCAATGAGCAGTTCTTC.

The genes are TRBV19 and TRBJ1-1, with D hard to call. The CDR3 totals 13 residues. V was trimmed by 3 bases and J by 4 bases, leaving 9 bases between them. The germline V gene has CDR1 LNHDA and CDR2 SQIVND (reference sequence). The CDR3 DNA sequence: TGTGCCAGTAGTATTAACACGGGCACTGAAGCTTTCTTT. This sequence encodes CASSINTGTEAFF.